The rows below give T cell receptor beta chains drawn from one sample of a study of identical twins. From the 5' RACE reads, TCRdb called clonotypes with MiXCR, one entry per CDR3 protein. The table lists around 570,000 distinct CDR3 sequences, more than 9% of them singletons. This sample was also put to use in a study of yellow fever vaccine responses in identical twins.

Sequenced: PBMCs. These receptors originate from a woman between 18 and 29 years old in good health. Both conserved end residues are part of each CDR3. Fields, in order: J gene, V gene, D gene, clone size, CDR3 protein, CDR3 DNA. D genes are given only for firm matches. The listing skips clone size in some rows; elsewhere it reads once, few, many or a size class.

>TRBJ2-7|TRBV12-3/TRBV12-4|TRBD2|many
CASRMKAGEGYEQYF
TGTGCCAGCAGGATGAAAGCGGGAGAGGGATACGAGCAGTACTTC
>TRBJ2-2|TRBV5-1|NA|many
CAGEGRPQDTGELFF
TGCGCCGGCGAGGGGAGACCTCAAGACACCGGGGAGCTGTTTTTT
>TRBJ2-7|TRBV5-6|TRBD2|NA
CASSLLGYGGGYEQYF
TGTGCCAGCAGCTTGTTGGGTTATGGCGGGGGGTACGAGCAGTACTTC
>TRBJ2-7|TRBV4-1|NA|few
CASSQDMGTQYF
TGCGCCAGCAGCCAAGATATGGGGACGCAGTACTTC
>TRBJ2-7|TRBV7-8|NA|many
CASSSLGGGREQYF
TGTGCCAGCAGCTCCCTCGGTGGGGGGAGAGAGCAGTACTTC
>TRBJ2-7|TRBV27|TRBD1|NA
CASSDLTGGYEQYF
TGTGCCAGCAGCGATCTCACAGGGGGCTACGAGCAGTACTTC
>TRBJ1-1|TRBV5-1|TRBD1|NA
CASSSTGKEGSAEAFF
TGCGCCAGCAGCTCGACAGGGAAAGAAGGGAGCGCTGAAGCTTTCTTT
>TRBJ1-5|TRBV5-6|NA|many
CASSLGPPAGNQPQHF
TGTGCCAGCAGCTTGGGCCCCCCGGCGGGCAATCAGCCCCAGCATTTT
>TRBJ2-7|TRBV7-3|NA|many
CASSADSQVSEQYF
TGTGCCAGCAGCGCAGACAGCCAGGTATCCGAGCAGTACTTC
>TRBJ2-5|TRBV20-1|NA|few
CSARERLVLETQYF
TGCAGTGCTAGGGAGCGGTTGGTCTTGGAGACCCAGTACTTC
>TRBJ2-2|TRBV20-1|TRBD2|few
CSARELGGTGELFF
TGCAGTGCTAGAGAACTCGGGGGGACCGGGGAGCTGTTTTTT
>TRBJ2-5|TRBV25-1|TRBD2|few
CASSEFKRGWKETQYF
TGTGCCAGCAGTGAATTCAAGCGGGGGTGGAAAGAGACCCAGTACTTC
>TRBJ1-1|TRBV6-5|NA|NA
CASSYSISAPMNTEAFF
TGTGCCAGCAGTTACAGTATTTCCGCACCGATGAACACTGAAGCTTTCTTT
>TRBJ1-5|TRBV6-1|NA|few
CASSQGREGQPQHF
TGTGCCAGCAGCCAGGGGAGGGAGGGTCAGCCCCAGCATTTT
>TRBJ2-1|TRBV5-1|NA|many
CASSLVLGGNEQFF
TGCGCCAGCAGCTTGGTTCTGGGAGGCAATGAGCAGTTCTTC
>TRBJ2-1|TRBV10-3|NA|NA
CAISESALSSYNEQFF
TGTGCCATCAGTGAGTCGGCCTTAAGCTCCTACAATGAGCAGTTCTTC
>TRBJ2-2|TRBV15|NA|many
CATKDGGGGGELFF
TGTGCCACCAAGGACGGGGGAGGAGGGGGGGAGCTGTTTTTT
>TRBJ2-2|TRBV14|NA|few
CASSHSDFGTGELFF
TGTGCCAGCAGCCACTCCGACTTTGGCACCGGGGAGCTGTTTTTT
>TRBJ2-3|TRBV28|TRBD1|few
CASIDPRGRTDTQYF
TGTGCCAGCATCGATCCCAGGGGGCGCACAGATACGCAGTATTTT
>TRBJ1-1|TRBV12-3/TRBV12-4|TRBD1|NA
CASGFDRAAWDTEAFF
TGTGCCAGCGGCTTTGACAGGGCCGCGTGGGACACTGAAGCTTTCTTT
>TRBJ2-5|TRBV11-2|NA|few
CASSLGARVETQYF
TGTGCCAGCAGCTTAGGGGCTCGGGTAGAGACCCAGTACTTC
>TRBJ2-1|TRBV13|NA|NA
CASSLQGYGEQFF
TGTGCCAGCAGCTTACAGGGGTACGGTGAGCAGTTCTTC
>TRBJ2-5|TRBV7-9|NA|NA
CATEEAVEETQYF
TGTGCCACCGAAGAGGCGGTTGAAGAGACCCAGTACTTC
>TRBJ2-7|TRBV21-1|NA|NA
CASSKIGQGATYEQYF
TGTGCCAGCAGCAAGATTGGACAGGGGGCGACCTACGAGCAGTACTTC
>TRBJ2-4|TRBV7-9|TRBD1|few
CASSLPRGLGKNIQYF
TGTGCCAGCAGCTTACCAAGGGGGCTAGGCAAAAACATTCAGTACTTC
>TRBJ1-6|TRBV7-3|TRBD1|many
CASSLAGTGNSPLHF
TGTGCCAGCAGCTTAGCCGGGACAGGGAATTCACCCCTCCACTTT
>TRBJ2-1|TRBV10-3|NA|many
CAIRFGRDEQFF
TGTGCCATCAGGTTTGGAAGGGATGAGCAGTTCTTC
>TRBJ2-2|TRBV4-2|NA|NA
CASTKGYGDTGELFF
TGTGCCAGCACAAAGGGGTACGGGGATACCGGGGAGCTGTTTTTT
>TRBJ2-1|TRBV28|NA|NA
CACQQPRVSGGGNEQFF
TGTGCCTGCCAGCAACCGCGGGTGTCAGGGGGAGGCAATGAGCAGTTCTTC
>TRBJ2-7|TRBV24-1|TRBD1|few
CATYEDRGDSEEQYF
TGTGCCACCTACGAGGACAGGGGGGACTCTGAGGAGCAGTACTTC
>TRBJ2-7|TRBV7-2|NA|few
CASSPRTGPGSGRIYEQYF
TGTGCCAGCAGCCCAAGGACCGGACCCGGATCGGGACGAATCTACGAGCAGTACTTC
>TRBJ2-4|TRBV7-9|TRBD1|few
CASSLPGTGGNQYF
TGTGCCAGCAGCTTACCCGGGACAGGGGGGAATCAGTACTTC
>TRBJ2-6|TRBV5-1|TRBD1|few
CASSPRDRSSGANVLTF
TGCGCCAGCAGCCCCCGGGACAGGAGCTCTGGGGCCAACGTCCTGACTTTC
>TRBJ2-6|TRBV4-2|NA|many
CASSQEADAANVLTF
TGTGCCAGCAGCCAAGAGGCAGACGCGGCCAACGTCCTGACTTTC
>TRBJ2-1|TRBV6-2/TRBV6-3|NA|few
CASSTRTGNNEQFF
TGTGCCAGCAGTACGCGCACAGGGAACAATGAGCAGTTCTTC
>TRBJ2-2|TRBV3-1|TRBD1|many
CASSQAGTGSPGELFF
TGTGCCAGCAGCCAAGCCGGGACAGGGAGTCCCGGGGAGCTGTTTTTT
>TRBJ2-3|TRBV20-1|NA|many
CSASGENTDTQYF
TGCAGTGCTAGTGGTGAGAACACAGATACGCAGTATTTT
>TRBJ2-2|TRBV6-1|NA|NA
CASSQSGPSHPFYTGELFF
TGTGCCAGCAGTCAGTCAGGACCCTCACATCCCTTTTACACCGGGGAGCTGTTTTTT
>TRBJ2-5|TRBV4-1|NA|many
CASSRSSDETQYF
TGCGCCAGCAGCCGGTCTAGCGACGAGACCCAGTACTTC
>TRBJ2-1|TRBV11-3|NA|NA
CASSFTTEDNEQFF
TGTGCCAGCAGCTTTACGACAGAGGACAATGAGCAGTTCTTC
>TRBJ2-4|TRBV19|TRBD2|NA
CASSAAGELAKNIQYF
TGTGCCAGTAGTGCCGCGGGGGAACTAGCCAAAAACATTCAGTACTTC
>TRBJ2-3|TRBV20-1|NA|few
CSARGPGTDTQYF
TGCAGTGCTAGGGGGCCGGGCACAGATACGCAGTATTTT
>TRBJ2-7|TRBV7-2|TRBD2|NA
CASSPGTSRSGEQYF
TGTGCCAGCAGCCCCGGGACTAGCCGATCCGGCGAGCAGTACTTC
>TRBJ2-3|TRBV18|NA|NA
CASSPPVTLTDTQYF
TGTGCCAGCTCACCACCCGTCACCCTCACAGATACGCAGTATTTT